These 22 T cell receptor beta chains were sequenced from one sample in a study of T-cell memory formation after mild COVID-19. TCRdb used MiXCR to reprocess the 5' RACE reads, holding one entry per CDR3 protein. Of about 110,000 distinct CDR3 sequences listed, around 12% are singletons. Sequencing was done on a sample of PBMCs or a T cell subset sorted from them (not recorded which). All receptors derive from an adult woman who had mild COVID-19 (a few samples of this study predate the infection). Cell type and time point are not known.

A few counts support this clonotype. This chain connects TRBV7-6 to TRBJ2-1; the D gene is possibly TRBD2 (6 bases). Germline CDR1 is SGHVS and CDR2 is FNYEAQ. The CDR3 totals 16 residues. V shed 1 base and J shed 12 bases, with 22 bases lying between them. CDR3 protein: CASSLDSSEAFGGQFF. The CDR3 DNA is TGTGCCAGCAGCTTAGATTCTAGCGAGGCCTTTGGCGGGCAGTTCTTC.

The chain is built from TRBV29-1 and TRBJ2-5, with 10 positions matching TRBD2. V gave up 3 bases and J gave up 5 bases; unmatched junction bases: 12. Germline V gene lookup returns CDR1 SQVTM and CDR2 ANQGSEA. The CDR3 covers 16 residues. This CDR3 reads CSVEATSGDLGETQYF. The DNA for the CDR3 is TGCAGCGTTGAGGCCACTAGCGGGGACCTGGGGGAGACCCAGTACTTC. Combining the CDR3 with reference TRBV29-1 and TRBJ2-5 gives the whole variable domain SAVISQKPSRDICQRGTSLTIQCQVDSQVTMMFWYRQQPGQSLTLIATANQGSEATYESGFVIDKFPISRPNLTFSTLTVSNMSPEDSSIYLCSVEATSGDLGETQYFGPGTRLLVL.

The chain carries TRBV13 and TRBJ2-7; maybe TRBD2 (6 bases). Trimming left V 5 bases short and J 0 bases short, with 20 bases between. Germline V gene lookup returns CDR1 PRHDT and CDR2 FYEKMQ (reference sequence). There are 17 residues in the CDR3. The CDR3 loop reads CASSLWRLSGSSYEQYF. The CDR3 nucleotides read TGTGCCAGCAGCCTCTGGCGTCTTAGCGGAAGCTCCTACGAGCAGTACTTC.

The table lists this clonotype with a few counts. The V gene is TRBV4-1, the J gene TRBJ1-1; unclear D gene. V dropped 6 bases and J dropped 0 bases, with 11 bases sitting between them. The V gene's germline CDR1 is MGHRA and CDR2 YSYEKL. CDR3 length equals 14 residues. The DNA of the CDR3 is TGCGCCAGCAGGCAGGAAAGAATGAACACTGAAGCTTTCTTT. It yields the protein CASRQERMNTEAFF.

There are a few counts of this clonotype. This chain uses TRBV5-1 with TRBJ2-7; D not certain. V gave up 0 bases and J gave up 3 bases, with 10 bases separating them. Looked up from germline, CDR1 is SGHRS and CDR2 is YFSETQ. This CDR3 has 14 residues. The CDR3 loop is CASSLDKGIYEQYF. CDR3 nucleotides: TGCGCCAGCAGCTTGGATAAGGGAATCTACGAGCAGTACTTC.

This CDR3 is CAWRAGGSGSTDTQYF. Written as DNA, the CDR3 is TGTGCCTGGAGGGCGGGAGGAAGCGGGAGCACAGATACGCAGTATTTT. This chain connects TRBV30 to TRBJ2-3; TRBD2 matches at 8 bases. The germline CDR1 and CDR2 sequences are GTSNPN and SVGIG (reference sequence). This CDR3 comprises 16 residues. V lost 3 bases, J lost 0 bases, and 8 bases stayed unmatched.

This clonotype was recorded many times. The rearrangement uses TRBV6-1 and TRBJ2-6; D is unclear. From germline, CDR1 is MNHNS and CDR2 SASEGT. The CDR3 length is 14 residues. V was cut by 1 base and J by 2 bases, with 3 bases left in between. CDR3 protein: CASSEGTGANVLTF. DNA for the CDR3: TGTGCCAGCAGTGAAGGCACTGGGGCCAACGTCCTGACTTTC.

This clonotype was counted ten times or more. The rearrangement joins TRBV30 to TRBJ2-2; TRBD1 agrees at 11 bases. The CDR3 covers 15 residues. Germline trimming cut 6 bases from V and 6 bases from J; bases unmatched to any gene: 9. Germline V CDR1 and CDR2: GTSNPN, SVGIG (reference sequence). The CDR3 reads CACLGTGGFAGELFF. The CDR3 nucleotides are TGTGCCTGCCTTGGGACAGGGGGATTCGCCGGGGAGCTGTTTTTT.

The table lists this clonotype with many counts. The rearrangement uses TRBV7-2 and TRBJ2-1, with D possibly TRBD2 on 5 matching bases. This CDR3 region has 13 residues. The germline gives CDR1 SGHTA, CDR2 FQGNSA. The CDR3 sequence is CPFGLRKYNEQFF. CDR3 DNA: TGTCCTTTTGGACTCCGTAAATACAATGAGCAGTTCTTC.

This clonotype came up a few times. The chain links TRBV7-9 to TRBJ2-7; no reliable D call. Germline CDR1 and CDR2: SEHNR and FQNEAQ (reference sequence). The V end lost 1 base, the J end lost 12 bases, and 13 bases lay between the germline ends. There are 12 residues in the CDR3. In DNA form, the CDR3 reads TGTGCCAGCAGCTTAGAAGGACGGATGGGGTACTTC. Translation gives CASSLEGRMGYF.

V is TRBV7-9 and J is TRBJ1-2; 7 nucleotides agree with TRBD1. V trimming: 4 bases; J trimming: 3 bases; junction bases outside the gene matches: 5. The CDR3 is 14 residues long. Per the germline V gene, CDR1 is SEHNR and CDR2 is FQNEAQ (reference sequence). CDR3 region: CASSSPGQYYGYTF. The DNA of the CDR3 is TGTGCCAGCAGCTCGCCGGGACAGTACTATGGCTACACCTTC.

The chain employs TRBV25-1 and TRBJ2-1; 7 bases line up with TRBD2. The CDR3 extends over 18 amino acids. CDR1 is MGHDK and CDR2 is SYGVNS in the germline V gene. V shed 7 bases, J shed 5 bases, and the junction held 20 bases outside the gene matches. CDR3 sequence: CASIIVRRRGSSDNEQFF. The CDR3 bases are TGTGCCAGCATTATAGTGCGAAGACGCGGGAGCTCAGACAATGAGCAGTTCTTC.

This clonotype was seen repeatedly, ten times or more. The chain joins TRBV4-2 to TRBJ2-2, with no clear D. V gave up 1 base and J gave up 0 bases, with 6 bases separating them. The CDR3 is 15 residues long. Germline CDR1 reads LGHNA; CDR2 reads YNFKEQ. The CDR3 is CASSQVYANTGELFF. CDR3 sequence (DNA): TGTGCCAGCAGCCAAGTTTACGCGAACACCGGGGAGCTGTTTTTT.

The chain recombines TRBV7-6 with TRBJ2-7; D gene unclear. V was clipped by 5 bases and J by 3 bases, with 8 bases between them. The CDR3 runs to 12 residues. CDR1 SGHVS and CDR2 FNYEAQ come from the germline V gene. The CDR3 DNA reads TGTGCCAGCAGCCCCGCCGGCTACGAGCAGTACTTC. Translated, it gives CASSPAGYEQYF. Filled out from reference TRBV7-6 and TRBJ2-7, the complete variable domain reads GAGVSQSPRYKVTKRGQDVALRCDPISGHVSLYWYRQALGQGPEFLTYFNYEAQQDKSGLPNDRFSAERPEGSISTLTIQRTEQRDSAMYRCASSPAGYEQYFGPGTRLTVT.

The J gene is TRBJ2-1, the V gene TRBV27, with D possibly TRBD2 on 5 matching bases. The CDR3 runs 15 residues. V gave up 4 bases and J gave up 5 bases, with 15 bases separating them. Germline lookup yields CDR1 MNHEY and CDR2 SMNVEV (reference sequence). The chain's CDR3 is CASSSTLTRNNEQFF. The DNA of the CDR3 is TGTGCCAGCAGTTCAACCCTCACTAGGAACAATGAGCAGTTCTTC.

The rearrangement uses TRBV24-1 and TRBJ2-3; maybe TRBD2 (7 bases). This CDR3 spans 16 amino acids. Germline V gives CDR1 KGHDR, CDR2 SFDVKD. Trimming removed 1 base at V and 0 bases at J, with 10 bases between. The CDR3 reads CATSDFEGGSTDTQYF. CDR3 bases: TGTGCCACCAGTGATTTCGAGGGGGGGAGCACAGATACGCAGTATTTT.

This chain uses TRBV5-1 with TRBJ1-2, with 10 bases identical to TRBD1. V lost 4 bases, J lost 2 bases, and 5 bases stayed unmatched. Germline CDR1 and CDR2: SGHRS and YFSETQ. This CDR3 is built from 15 residues. The CDR3 reads CASSPLGQGNYGYTF. As DNA, the CDR3 is TGCGCCAGCAGCCCACTGGGACAGGGGAACTATGGCTACACCTTC.

Note on this clonotype: At one of its ends the junction is not consistent with the germline gene, which may arise from a read error. This rearrangement joins TRBV24-1 to TRBJ2-1, with TRBD2 matching 14 bases. In germline, CDR1 is KGHDR, CDR2 SFDVKD. The CDR3 loop spans 20 amino acids. The CDR3 protein is CATSALMTSGRAPQMDEQFF. The CDR3 DNA is TGTGCCACCAGTGCTTTGATGACTAGCGGGAGGGCTCCTCAGATGGATGAGCAGTTCTTC.

This clonotype was seen only a few times. The chain couples TRBV19 to TRBJ1-5; no clear D gene. Germline V gives CDR1 LNHDA, CDR2 SQIVND (reference sequence). The CDR3 runs 16 residues. Trimming pared 3 bases from V and 0 bases from J, leaving 12 bases between. CDR3 DNA: TGTGCCAGTAGTATTACGGGAGATAATAGCAATCAGCCCCAGCATTTT. Its protein is CASSITGDNSNQPQHF.

At least ten counts were recorded for this clonotype. The genes are TRBV20-1 and TRBJ2-1, with TRBD2 matching over 8 bases. The germline V gene has CDR1 DFQATT and CDR2 SNEGSKA (reference sequence). The CDR3 sequence is 18 residues long. Losses at the gene ends were 2 bases for V and 0 bases for J; bases not matched to a gene: 12. CDR3 residues: CSARPLGVAGSSYNEQFF. The CDR3 DNA is TGCAGTGCTAGACCCCTGGGGGTAGCGGGGTCCTCCTACAATGAGCAGTTCTTC.

The table lists this clonotype with a few counts. The V and J genes are TRBV7-9 and TRBJ2-1; no clear D gene. Germline V gene lookup returns CDR1 SEHNR and CDR2 FQNEAQ (reference sequence). The CDR3 loop spans 14 amino acids. V lost 4 bases and J lost 7, with 14 bases in between. The CDR3 loop reads CASSSIKNMNEQFF. The DNA for the CDR3 is TGTGCCAGCAGCTCGATCAAAAATATGAATGAGCAGTTCTTC.

The chain couples TRBV12-3 or TRBV12-4 to TRBJ2-5; maybe TRBD2 (5 bases). The CDR3 extends over 15 amino acids. V was clipped by 6 bases and J by 2 bases, with 16 bases between them. The DNA of the CDR3 is TGTGCCAGCAGCCCCCGCCGGGGTACACAAGAGACCCAGTACTTC. Encoded protein: CASSPRRGTQETQYF.